A selection of T cell receptor beta chains follows, all from one sample in a study of tumor-infiltrating lymphocytes in primary liver carcinoma. Using its own MiXCR run on the multiplex PCR reads, TCRdb lists one record per CDR3 protein. This sample has about 35,000 distinct CDR3 sequences; 70% to 80% occur once, and the top ten carry 16%. Material for sequencing was liver tumor tissue from sampling region 4. These receptors were collected from a man aged 35 to 55 with primary liver carcinoma and hepatitis B virus infection. Both conserved end residues are part of each CDR3. The D gene is left open where the match is weak. Clone size is given for some rows only: seen once, a few or many times, or a class if the clone is expanded.

clone size: -; J gene: TRBJ2-3; D gene: TRBD2; V gene: TRBV6-1; CDR3 protein: CASTEIAGGVTDTQYF; CDR3 DNA: TGTGCCAGCACTGAAATAGCGGGAGGGGTGACAGATACGCAGTACTTT
clone size: -; J gene: TRBJ1-4; D gene: -; V gene: TRBV10-2; CDR3 protein: CASAQPGRRDKPFF; CDR3 DNA: TGCGCCAGCGCCCAACCGGGACGAAGGGATAAACCGTTTTTT
clone size: -; J gene: TRBJ1-6; D gene: -; V gene: TRBV25-1; CDR3 protein: CASSDGGPGRSNSLLHF; CDR3 DNA: TGTGCCAGCAGTGATGGGGGGCCGGGACGGAGCAATTCACTCCTCCATTTT
clone size: -; J gene: TRBJ1-6; D gene: TRBD1; V gene: TRBV11-2; CDR3 protein: CASNQGQGANSLLHF; CDR3 DNA: TGTGCCAGCAACCAAGGACAGGGAGCGAATTCACTCCTCCACTTT
clone size: -; J gene: TRBJ2-5; D gene: TRBD2; V gene: TRBV6-2/TRBV6-3; CDR3 protein: CTSSSGLANTQYF; CDR3 DNA: TGTACCAGCAGTTCAGGACTAGCAAACACGCAGTACTTC
clone size: -; J gene: TRBJ2-3; D gene: -; V gene: TRBV30; CDR3 protein: CGWNRSDTQYF; CDR3 DNA: TGTGGCTGGAACCGGTCAGATACGCAGTATTTT
clone size: few; J gene: TRBJ2-7; D gene: -; V gene: TRBV7-3; CDR3 protein: CASSFRVHERYF; CDR3 DNA: TGTGCCAGCAGCTTCAGGGTCCATGAGCGGTACTTC
clone size: -; J gene: TRBJ1-1; D gene: -; V gene: TRBV28; CDR3 protein: CATLPDCTGTVNTNTEAFF; CDR3 DNA: TGTGCCACCCTCCCGGACTGCACAGGGACCGTGAACACGAACACTGAAGCTTTCTTT
clone size: -; J gene: TRBJ1-1; D gene: -; V gene: TRBV10-2; CDR3 protein: CASIRGRVTEVFF; CDR3 DNA: TGCGCCAGCATACGGGGGCGCGTCACTGAAGTTTTCTTT
clone size: -; J gene: TRBJ2-4; D gene: -; V gene: TRBV5-1; CDR3 protein: CTSSLGGTDLAKNIQYF; CDR3 DNA: TGCACCAGCAGCTTGGGAGGGACAGATCTAGCCAAAAACATTCAGTACTTC
clone size: -; J gene: TRBJ1-5; D gene: -; V gene: TRBV29-1; CDR3 protein: CSAVGGANQPQHF; CDR3 DNA: TGCAGCGCCGTAGGGGGGGCGAATCAGCCCCAGCATTTC
clone size: once; J gene: TRBJ1-5; D gene: -; V gene: TRBV12-3/TRBV12-4; CDR3 protein: CASMRGTTINQPQHF; CDR3 DNA: TGTGCCAGCATGCGGGGCACCACAATAAATCAACCCCAGCATTTT
clone size: once; J gene: TRBJ1-4; D gene: -; V gene: TRBV11-2; CDR3 protein: CVNSLDLGGFRLFF; CDR3 DNA: TGTGTCAACAGCTTAGATCTTGGGGGGTTCAGGCTGTTTTTT
clone size: -; J gene: TRBJ2-5; D gene: -; V gene: TRBV28; CDR3 protein: CASRPQVTETQYF; CDR3 DNA: TGTGCCAGCAGACCACAGGTTACGGAGACCCAGTACTTC
clone size: -; J gene: TRBJ2-1; D gene: -; V gene: TRBV4-1; CDR3 protein: CISSQVDLGLSGYNEQFF; CDR3 DNA: TGCATCAGCAGCCAAGTGGATCTCGGGCTATCGGGCTACAATGAGCAGTTCTTC
clone size: medium-sized; J gene: TRBJ2-1; D gene: -; V gene: TRBV5-6; CDR3 protein: CASSFRGVSSYNEQFF; CDR3 DNA: TGTGCCAGCAGCTTCCGGGGCGTGAGCTCCTACAATGAGCAGTTCTTC
clone size: many; J gene: TRBJ2-5; D gene: TRBD2; V gene: TRBV7-9; CDR3 protein: CASRTGLAGETQYF; CDR3 DNA: TGTGCCAGCAGAACGGGACTAGCGGGAGAGACCCAGTACTTC
clone size: -; J gene: TRBJ2-1; D gene: -; V gene: TRBV29-1; CDR3 protein: CSVEQGENYNEQFF; CDR3 DNA: TGTAGCGTTGAACAGGGCGAGAACTACAATGAGCAGTTCTTC
clone size: -; J gene: TRBJ1-6; D gene: -; V gene: TRBV7-9; CDR3 protein: CASGQVSSYNSLLHF; CDR3 DNA: TGTGCCAGCGGCCAGGTGAGCTCCTATAATTCACTCCTCCACTTT
clone size: -; J gene: TRBJ1-5; D gene: -; V gene: TRBV28; CDR3 protein: CASSVMYSKGYRPQHF; CDR3 DNA: TGTGCCAGCAGTGTCATGTATAGTAAGGGGTATCGGCCCCAGCATTTT
clone size: -; J gene: TRBJ2-1; D gene: -; V gene: TRBV14; CDR3 protein: CASNRRHGGRLNVQFF; CDR3 DNA: TGTGCCAGCAATCGTCGACATGGGGGCCGGTTAAATGTGCAGTTCTTC
clone size: medium-sized; J gene: TRBJ2-1; D gene: TRBD2; V gene: TRBV28; CDR3 protein: CASRNSGSSYNEQFF; CDR3 DNA: TGTGCCAGCAGAAATAGCGGGAGCTCCTACAATGAGCAGTTCTTC
clone size: -; J gene: TRBJ2-2; D gene: -; V gene: TRBV10-1; CDR3 protein: CSSPDGTDSGELFF; CDR3 DNA: TGCTCCAGCCCAGACGGCACAGACTCCGGTGAGCTGTTTTTT
clone size: -; J gene: TRBJ2-1; D gene: TRBD2; V gene: TRBV19; CDR3 protein: CASAGLAPYNERVF; CDR3 DNA: TGTGCCAGCGCGGGACTAGCGCCATACAATGAGCGGGTCTTC
clone size: -; J gene: TRBJ2-1; D gene: -; V gene: TRBV4-2; CDR3 protein: CASSPILAGSYNEQFF; CDR3 DNA: TGTGCCAGCAGCCCGATACTAGCAGGGTCGTACAATGAGCAGTTCTTC
clone size: -; J gene: TRBJ2-6; D gene: -; V gene: TRBV5-6; CDR3 protein: CASSLVSVSSEANILTF; CDR3 DNA: TGTGCCAGCAGTTTGGTCAGTGTATCCTCTGAGGCCAACATCCTGACTTTC
clone size: -; J gene: TRBJ2-3; D gene: -; V gene: TRBV11-2; CDR3 protein: CAISPQGRADTQYF; CDR3 DNA: TGTGCTATCAGCCCCCAGGGCCGGGCAGATACGCAGTATTTT
clone size: -; J gene: TRBJ2-3; D gene: TRBD2; V gene: TRBV20-1; CDR3 protein: CATRGAGRSDTQYF; CDR3 DNA: TGCGCCACCCGGGGAGCGGGACGGTCAGATACGCAGTATTTT
clone size: -; J gene: TRBJ2-3; D gene: -; V gene: TRBV6-1; CDR3 protein: CASKSSTYTQYF; CDR3 DNA: TGTGCCAGTAAGTCCAGTACATATACGCAGTATTTT
clone size: few; J gene: TRBJ2-5; D gene: TRBD2; V gene: TRBV4-2; CDR3 protein: CASSQDLTGGPALETQYF; CDR3 DNA: TGTGCCAGCAGCCAAGATCTGACGGGAGGGCCGGCTTTGGAGACCCAGTACTTC
clone size: -; J gene: TRBJ2-5; D gene: TRBD1; V gene: TRBV29-1; CDR3 protein: CSLDRGLKTQYF; CDR3 DNA: TGTAGCCTTGACAGGGGGCTCAAGACCCAGTACTTC
clone size: many; J gene: TRBJ1-5; D gene: TRBD1; V gene: TRBV20-1; CDR3 protein: CSARDVSGTGFSRNQPQHF; CDR3 DNA: TGCAGTGCTAGAGACGTTTCCGGGACAGGGTTTAGTCGCAATCAGCCCCAGCATTTT
clone size: -; J gene: TRBJ1-1; D gene: -; V gene: TRBV24-1; CDR3 protein: CATSDSREIGTEALF; CDR3 DNA: TGTGCCACCAGTGACTCCAGGGAGATTGGCACTGAAGCCTTGTTT
clone size: -; J gene: TRBJ2-4; D gene: -; V gene: TRBV11-2; CDR3 protein: CANTTSAVARNIQYF; CDR3 DNA: TGTGCCAACACCACTTCGGCGGTAGCCAGAAACATTCAGTATTTC
clone size: -; J gene: TRBJ2-6; D gene: TRBD1; V gene: TRBV11-2; CDR3 protein: CISSMRGDRGISLSGANVLTF; CDR3 DNA: TGTATCAGCAGCATGAGGGGAGACAGGGGCATTTCCCTCTCTGGGGCCAACGTCCTGACTTTC
clone size: -; J gene: TRBJ2-2; D gene: TRBD2; V gene: TRBV29-1; CDR3 protein: CNVGTSAASTGELFF; CDR3 DNA: TGCAACGTTGGGACTAGCGCGGCGAGCACCGGGGAACTGTTTTTT
clone size: -; J gene: TRBJ2-1; D gene: TRBD2; V gene: TRBV4-1; CDR3 protein: CASSPRWVAGGHSEQFF; CDR3 DNA: TGCGCCAGCAGCCCCAGATGGGTAGCGGGAGGGCATAGTGAGCAGTTCTTC
clone size: once; J gene: TRBJ1-1; D gene: -; V gene: TRBV29-1; CDR3 protein: CSVVRGWVMNTEAFF; CDR3 DNA: TGCAGCGTTGTAAGGGGCTGGGTGATGAACACTGAAGCTTTCTTT
clone size: -; J gene: TRBJ1-5; D gene: -; V gene: TRBV12-3/TRBV12-4; CDR3 protein: CASSFGEPSNQPQHF; CDR3 DNA: TGTGCCAGCAGTTTTGGGGAGCCGAGCAATCAGCCCCAGCATTTT
clone size: few; J gene: TRBJ2-7; D gene: -; V gene: TRBV30; CDR3 protein: CAWSNTRIGDEQYF; CDR3 DNA: TGTGCCTGGAGTAATACCAGGATAGGGGACGAGCAGTACTTC